The clone carrying this T cell receptor (beta chain) showed up many times. The antigen remains unidentified. Germline V gene sequence: CDR1 SGHRS, CDR2 YFSETQ. V was pared by 2 bases and J by 6 bases, with 12 bases between. This CDR3 has 13 amino acids. The entry originates in a study of CD8 T cells in ankylosing spondylitis. The study, taken as a whole, reports: Blood of patients with ankylosing spondylitis appeared to be characterized by a TCR beta motif of roughly eight highly homologous variants. Disease-linked clones were reportedly significantly enriched in matched ankylosing spondylitis synovial fluid.

TCRdb independently ran MiXCR on the 5' RACE reads; one entry per CDR3 protein. Here the sample spans about 320,000 distinct CDR3 sequences, 9.5% to 13% being singletons. This sequence originates from a female donor with ankylosing spondylitis or in good health (not recorded which). What was sequenced was blood, either unsorted or a sorted T cell fraction (not recorded which). The chain joins TRBV5-1 to TRBJ2-7, with D perhaps TRBD2 (5 bases). CDR3 protein: CASSFEDLGEQYF. CDR3 sequence (DNA): TGCGCCAGCAGCTTTGAGGACTTGGGCGAGCAGTACTTC. Filled out from reference TRBV5-1 and TRBJ2-7, the complete variable domain reads KAGVTQTPRYLIKTRGQQVTLSCSPISGHRSVSWYQQTPGQGLQFLFEYFSETQRNKGNFPGRFSGRQFSNSRSEMNVSTLELGDSALYLCASSFEDLGEQYFGPGTRLTVT.